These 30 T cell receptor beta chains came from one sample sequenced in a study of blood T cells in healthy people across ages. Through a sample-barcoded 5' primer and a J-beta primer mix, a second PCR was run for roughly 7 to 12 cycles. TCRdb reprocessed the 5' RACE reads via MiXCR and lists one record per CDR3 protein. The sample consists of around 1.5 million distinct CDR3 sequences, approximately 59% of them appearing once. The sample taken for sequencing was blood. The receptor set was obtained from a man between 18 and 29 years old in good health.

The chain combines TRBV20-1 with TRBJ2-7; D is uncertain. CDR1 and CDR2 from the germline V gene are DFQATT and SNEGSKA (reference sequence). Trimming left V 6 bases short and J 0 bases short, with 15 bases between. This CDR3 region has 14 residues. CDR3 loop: CSALMRGYSYEQYF. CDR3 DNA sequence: TGCAGTGCGTTGATGAGAGGCTACTCCTACGAGCAGTACTTC.

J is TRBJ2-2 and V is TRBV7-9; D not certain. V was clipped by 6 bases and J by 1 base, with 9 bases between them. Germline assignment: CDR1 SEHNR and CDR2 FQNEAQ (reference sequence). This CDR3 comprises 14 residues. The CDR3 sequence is CASRPEQNTGELFF. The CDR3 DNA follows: TGTGCCAGCAGGCCAGAACAGAACACCGGGGAGCTGTTTTTT. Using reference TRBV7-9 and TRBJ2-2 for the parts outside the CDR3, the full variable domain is DTGVSQNPRHKITKRGQNVTFRCDPISEHNRLYWYRQTLGQGPEFLTYFQNEAQLEKSRLLSDRFSAERPKGSFSTLEIQRTEQGDSAMYLCASRPEQNTGELFFGEGSRLTVL.

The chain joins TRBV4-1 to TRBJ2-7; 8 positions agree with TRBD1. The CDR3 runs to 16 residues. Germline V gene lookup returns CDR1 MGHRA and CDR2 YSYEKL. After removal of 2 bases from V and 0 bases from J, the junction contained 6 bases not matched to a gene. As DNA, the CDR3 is TGCGCCAGCAGCCAATTTCTGGACAGGGCCTCCTACGAGCAGTACTTC. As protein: CASSQFLDRASYEQYF.

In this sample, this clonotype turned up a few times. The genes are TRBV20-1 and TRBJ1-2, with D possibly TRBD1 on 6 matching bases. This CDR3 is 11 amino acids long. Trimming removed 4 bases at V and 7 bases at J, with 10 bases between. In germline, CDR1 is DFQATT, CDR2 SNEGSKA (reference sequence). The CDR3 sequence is CSATHRAGYTF. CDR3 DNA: TGCAGTGCTACCCACAGGGCTGGCTACACCTTC.

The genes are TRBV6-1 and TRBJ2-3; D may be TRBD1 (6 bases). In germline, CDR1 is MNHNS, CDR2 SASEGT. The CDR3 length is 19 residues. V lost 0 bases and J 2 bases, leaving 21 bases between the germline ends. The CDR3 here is CASSEAGAFSGKPTDTQYF. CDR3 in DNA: TGTGCCAGCAGTGAAGCGGGGGCCTTCAGCGGCAAACCCACAGATACGCAGTATTTT.

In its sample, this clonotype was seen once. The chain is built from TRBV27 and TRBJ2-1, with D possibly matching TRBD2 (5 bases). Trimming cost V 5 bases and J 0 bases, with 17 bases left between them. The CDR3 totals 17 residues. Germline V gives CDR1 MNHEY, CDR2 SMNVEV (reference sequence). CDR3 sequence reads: CASSTFQRISSYNEQFF. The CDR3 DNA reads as TGTGCCAGCAGTACCTTTCAGCGGATTAGCTCCTACAATGAGCAGTTCTTC.

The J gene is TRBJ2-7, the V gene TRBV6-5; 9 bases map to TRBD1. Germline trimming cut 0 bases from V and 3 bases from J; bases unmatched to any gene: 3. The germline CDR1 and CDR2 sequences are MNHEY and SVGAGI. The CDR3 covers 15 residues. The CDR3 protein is CASSYSYRGLYEQYF. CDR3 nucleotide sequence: TGTGCCAGCAGTTACTCCTACAGGGGGCTCTACGAGCAGTACTTC.

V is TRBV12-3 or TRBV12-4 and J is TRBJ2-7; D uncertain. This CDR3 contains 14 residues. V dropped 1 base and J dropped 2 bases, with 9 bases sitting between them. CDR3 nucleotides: TGTGCCAGCAGTTTAGGCGACCCTACCTACGAGCAGTACTTC. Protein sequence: CASSLGDPTYEQYF.

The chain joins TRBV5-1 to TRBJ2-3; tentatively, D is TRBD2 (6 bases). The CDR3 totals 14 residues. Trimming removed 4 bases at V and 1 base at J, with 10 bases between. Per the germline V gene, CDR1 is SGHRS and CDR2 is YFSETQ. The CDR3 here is CASSTERGTDTQYF. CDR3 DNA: TGCGCCAGCAGCACGGAGCGGGGCACAGATACGCAGTATTTT.

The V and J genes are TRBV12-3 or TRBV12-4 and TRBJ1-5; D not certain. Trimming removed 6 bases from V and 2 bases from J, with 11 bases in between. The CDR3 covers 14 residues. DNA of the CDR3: TGTGCCAGCAGCATGGACGGACGCAATCAGCCCCAGCATTTT. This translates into CASSMDGRNQPQHF.

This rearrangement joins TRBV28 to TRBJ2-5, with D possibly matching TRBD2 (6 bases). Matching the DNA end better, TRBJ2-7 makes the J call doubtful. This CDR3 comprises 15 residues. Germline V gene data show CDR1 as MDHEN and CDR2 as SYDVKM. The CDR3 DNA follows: TGTGCCAGCAGTTTAGAGAGGGGAGGTTTATACGAGCAGTACTTC. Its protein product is CASSLERGGLYEQYF.

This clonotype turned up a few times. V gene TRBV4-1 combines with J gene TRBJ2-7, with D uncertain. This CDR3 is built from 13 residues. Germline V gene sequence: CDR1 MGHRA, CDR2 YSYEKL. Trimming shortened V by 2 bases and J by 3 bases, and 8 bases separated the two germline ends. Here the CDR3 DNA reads TGCGCCAGCAGCCAAAAACTGAGCTACGAGCAGTACTTC. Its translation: CASSQKLSYEQYF.

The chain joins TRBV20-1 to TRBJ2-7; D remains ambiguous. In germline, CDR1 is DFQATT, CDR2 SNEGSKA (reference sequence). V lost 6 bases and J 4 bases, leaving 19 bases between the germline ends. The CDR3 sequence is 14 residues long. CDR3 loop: CSAKTPVGLYEQYF. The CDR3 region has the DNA TGCAGTGCAAAGACCCCGGTAGGCTTGTACGAGCAGTACTTC.

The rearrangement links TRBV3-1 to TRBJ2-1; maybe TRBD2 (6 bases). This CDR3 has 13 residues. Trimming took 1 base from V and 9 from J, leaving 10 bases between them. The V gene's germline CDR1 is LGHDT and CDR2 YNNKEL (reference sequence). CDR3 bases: TGTGCCAGCAGCCAAGGAACTAGCTTTGAGCAGTTCTTC. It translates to CASSQGTSFEQFF.

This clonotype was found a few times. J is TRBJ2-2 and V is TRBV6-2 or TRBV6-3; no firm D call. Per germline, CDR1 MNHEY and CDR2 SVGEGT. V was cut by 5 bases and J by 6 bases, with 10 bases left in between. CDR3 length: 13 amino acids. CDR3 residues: CASSDPGPGELFF. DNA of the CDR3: TGTGCCAGCAGTGATCCGGGTCCCGGGGAGCTGTTTTTT.

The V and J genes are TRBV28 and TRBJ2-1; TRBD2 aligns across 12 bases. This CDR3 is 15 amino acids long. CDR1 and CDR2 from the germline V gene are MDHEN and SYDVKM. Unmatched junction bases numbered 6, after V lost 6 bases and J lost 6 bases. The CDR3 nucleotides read TGTGCCAGCAGCCAGCTAGCGGGGGGGGCCAATGAGCAGTTCTTC. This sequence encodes CASSQLAGGANEQFF.

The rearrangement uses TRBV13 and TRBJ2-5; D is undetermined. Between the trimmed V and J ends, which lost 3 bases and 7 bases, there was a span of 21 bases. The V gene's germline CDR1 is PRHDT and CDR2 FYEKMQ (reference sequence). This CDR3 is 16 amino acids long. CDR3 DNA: TGTGCCAGCAGCTTCCGAGTAGGGCTGAGGCGTGGGACCCAGTACTTC. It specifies CASSFRVGLRRGTQYF. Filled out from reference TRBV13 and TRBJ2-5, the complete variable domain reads AAGVIQSPRHLIKEKRETATLKCYPIPRHDTVYWYQQGPGQDPQFLISFYEKMQSDKGSIPDRFSAQQFSDYHSELNMSSLELGDSALYFCASSFRVGLRRGTQYFGPGTRLLVL.

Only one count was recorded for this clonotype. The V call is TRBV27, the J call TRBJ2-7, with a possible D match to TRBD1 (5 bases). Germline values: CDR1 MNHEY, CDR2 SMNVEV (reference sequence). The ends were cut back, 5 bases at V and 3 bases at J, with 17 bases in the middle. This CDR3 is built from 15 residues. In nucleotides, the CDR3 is TGTGCCAGCAGTCCCAGCACAGGACAATTCTACGAGCAGTACTTC. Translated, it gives CASSPSTGQFYEQYF.

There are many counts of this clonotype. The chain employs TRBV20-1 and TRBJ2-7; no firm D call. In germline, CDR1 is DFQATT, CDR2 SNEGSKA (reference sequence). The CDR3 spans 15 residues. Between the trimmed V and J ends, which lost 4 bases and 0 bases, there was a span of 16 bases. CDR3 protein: CSAIKSMYSSYEQYF. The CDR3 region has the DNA TGCAGTGCTATTAAGTCCATGTACAGCTCCTACGAGCAGTACTTC.

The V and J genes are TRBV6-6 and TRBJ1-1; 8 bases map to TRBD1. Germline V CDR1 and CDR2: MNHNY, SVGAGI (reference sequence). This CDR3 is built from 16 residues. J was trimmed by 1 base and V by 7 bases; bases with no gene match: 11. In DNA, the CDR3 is TGTGCCAGCACCCAAACTCCGGACAGGGCGAACACTGAAGCTTTCTTT. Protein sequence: CASTQTPDRANTEAFF.

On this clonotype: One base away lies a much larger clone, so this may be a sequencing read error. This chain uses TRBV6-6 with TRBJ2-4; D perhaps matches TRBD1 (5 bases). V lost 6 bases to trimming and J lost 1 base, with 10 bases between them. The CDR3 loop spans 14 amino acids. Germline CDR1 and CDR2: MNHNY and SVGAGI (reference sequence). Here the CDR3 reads CASSAHRAKNIQYF. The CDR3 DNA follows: TGTGCCAGCAGCGCACACAGGGCCAAAAACATTCAGTACTTC.

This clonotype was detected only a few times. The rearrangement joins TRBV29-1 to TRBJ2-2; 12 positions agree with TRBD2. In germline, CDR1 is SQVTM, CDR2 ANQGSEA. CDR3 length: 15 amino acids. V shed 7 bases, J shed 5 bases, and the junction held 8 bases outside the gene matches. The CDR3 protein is CSARTSGRQTGELFF. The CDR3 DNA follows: TGCAGCGCCAGAACTAGCGGGAGGCAGACCGGGGAGCTGTTTTTT.

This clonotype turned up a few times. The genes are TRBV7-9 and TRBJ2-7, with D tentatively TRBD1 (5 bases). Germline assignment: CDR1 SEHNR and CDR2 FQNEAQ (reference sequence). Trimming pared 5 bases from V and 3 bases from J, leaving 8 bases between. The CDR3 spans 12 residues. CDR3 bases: TGTGCCAGCAGCGGGGCCGGCTACGAGCAGTACTTC. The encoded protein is CASSGAGYEQYF.

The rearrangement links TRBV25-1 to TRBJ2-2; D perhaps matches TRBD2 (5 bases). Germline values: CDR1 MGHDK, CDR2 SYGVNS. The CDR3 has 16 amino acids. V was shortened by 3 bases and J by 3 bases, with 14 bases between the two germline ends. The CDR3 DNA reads TGTGCCAGCAGTGAGGGCAGCGGATATTACACCGGGGAGCTGTTTTTT. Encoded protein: CASSEGSGYYTGELFF.

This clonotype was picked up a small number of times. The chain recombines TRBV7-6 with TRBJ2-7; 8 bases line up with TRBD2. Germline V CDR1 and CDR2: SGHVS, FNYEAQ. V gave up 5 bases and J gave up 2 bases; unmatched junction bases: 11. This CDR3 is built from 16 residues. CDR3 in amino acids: CASSPLGGGGTYEQYF. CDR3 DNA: TGTGCCAGCAGCCCCCTAGGCGGCGGGGGGACCTACGAGCAGTACTTC.

The CDR3 DNA reads as TGCGCCAGCAGCGCACCCTCAGGGGGGGATACGCAGTATTTT. Its translation: CASSAPSGGDTQYF. The chain employs TRBV4-1 and TRBJ2-3; D might be TRBD1 (7 bases). The germline V and J ends were trimmed by 5 bases and 6 bases, with 15 bases remaining between them. Germline loops: CDR1 MGHRA, CDR2 YSYEKL. The CDR3 is made up of 14 amino acids.

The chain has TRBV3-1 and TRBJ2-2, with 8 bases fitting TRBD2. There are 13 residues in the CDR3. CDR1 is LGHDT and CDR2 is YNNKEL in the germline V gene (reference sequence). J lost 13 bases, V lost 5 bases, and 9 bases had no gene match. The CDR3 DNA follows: TGTGCCAGCAGCATCCCGACGACTAGCGCGCTGTTTTTT. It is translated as CASSIPTTSALFF.

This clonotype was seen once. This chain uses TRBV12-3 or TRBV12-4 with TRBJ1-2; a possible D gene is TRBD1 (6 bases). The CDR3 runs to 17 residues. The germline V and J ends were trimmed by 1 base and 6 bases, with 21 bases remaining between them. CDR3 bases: TGTGCCAGCAGTTTAGTCGGGGGGCGCGGGGCATTAGATGGCTACACCTTC. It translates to CASSLVGGRGALDGYTF.

The CDR3 loop is CASSLVGVHETQYF. For the CDR3, the DNA is TGTGCCAGCAGTTTAGTTGGGGTTCACGAGACCCAGTACTTC. V and J are TRBV12-3 or TRBV12-4 and TRBJ2-5; no firm D call. This CDR3 region has 14 residues. With 1 base removed from V and 5 bases from J, the gap between germline ends came to 11 bases.

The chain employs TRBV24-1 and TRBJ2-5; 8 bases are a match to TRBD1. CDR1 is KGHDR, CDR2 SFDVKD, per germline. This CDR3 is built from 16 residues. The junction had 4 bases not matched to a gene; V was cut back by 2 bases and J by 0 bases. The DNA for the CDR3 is TGTGCCACCAGTGATTATCGGGGACAGGACCAAGAGACCCAGTACTTC. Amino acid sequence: CATSDYRGQDQETQYF.